A selection of T cell receptor beta chains follows, all from one sample in a study of cytomegalovirus exposure and HLA in healthy donors. Generated by immunoSEQ multiplex PCR, the TCRdb table keeps only in-frame clones and is missing some. Here the sample spans about 170,000 clones, approximately 86% being singletons. The specimen was PBMCs. The receptors originated from a male donor in good health and CMV-seronegative. Both conserved end residues are part of each CDR3. D genes are given only for firm matches. A row's size may be missing; if present it is once, few, many or a size class.

clone size: NA; V gene: TRBV5-1; D gene: TRBD1; J gene: TRBJ2-7; CDR3 protein: CASSLGHTGVAYEQYF; CDR3 DNA: TGCGCCAGCAGCTTGGGCCACACAGGGGTGGCCTACGAGCAGTACTTC
clone size: NA; V gene: TRBV10-3; D gene: NA; J gene: TRBJ2-2; CDR3 protein: CAISKITGELFF; CDR3 DNA: TGTGCCATCAGTAAAATAACTGGGGAGCTGTTTTTT
clone size: few; V gene: TRBV6-5; D gene: TRBD1; J gene: TRBJ2-7; CDR3 protein: CASSYGTGTYEQYF; CDR3 DNA: TGTGCCAGCAGTTACGGGACAGGCACCTACGAGCAGTACTTC
clone size: few; V gene: TRBV5-1; D gene: NA; J gene: TRBJ1-1; CDR3 protein: CASSLDPTEAFF; CDR3 DNA: TGCGCCAGCAGCTTGGATCCGACTGAAGCTTTCTTT
clone size: NA; V gene: TRBV6-5; D gene: TRBD1; J gene: TRBJ2-1; CDR3 protein: CASSYPGQGDEQFF; CDR3 DNA: TGTGCCAGCAGTTACCCCGGACAGGGAGATGAGCAGTTCTTC
clone size: NA; V gene: TRBV18; D gene: NA; J gene: TRBJ1-2; CDR3 protein: CASSPGPDSGGYTF; CDR3 DNA: TGTGCCAGCTCACCAGGTCCGGACTCAGGCGGCTACACCTTC
clone size: NA; V gene: TRBV19; D gene: NA; J gene: TRBJ1-2; CDR3 protein: CASSIPLGVHGYTF; CDR3 DNA: TGTGCCAGTAGTATCCCTTTGGGAGTTCATGGCTACACCTTC
clone size: NA; V gene: TRBV19; D gene: TRBD1; J gene: TRBJ2-6; CDR3 protein: CASSIVGQAGANVLTF; CDR3 DNA: TGTGCCAGTAGTATCGTTGGACAGGCTGGGGCCAACGTCCTGACTTTC
clone size: NA; V gene: TRBV9; D gene: NA; J gene: TRBJ2-7; CDR3 protein: CASSVGGGTYEQYF; CDR3 DNA: TGTGCCAGCAGCGTAGGAGGCGGAACCTACGAGCAGTACTTC
clone size: NA; V gene: TRBV7-3; D gene: NA; J gene: TRBJ1-2; CDR3 protein: CSSNEGAGGDYGYTF; CDR3 DNA: TGTTCCAGCAACGAAGGGGCCGGGGGAGACTATGGCTACACCTTC
clone size: once; V gene: TRBV5-5; D gene: NA; J gene: TRBJ2-7; CDR3 protein: CASSLTLQGRREQYF; CDR3 DNA: TGTGCCAGCAGCCTTACCCTGCAGGGGCGGAGGGAGCAGTACTTC
clone size: few; V gene: TRBV6-5; D gene: TRBD2; J gene: TRBJ2-5; CDR3 protein: CASSRGGRETQYF; CDR3 DNA: TGTGCCAGCAGCCGGGGGGGCAGGGAGACCCAGTACTTC
clone size: NA; V gene: TRBV25-1; D gene: TRBD1; J gene: TRBJ2-5; CDR3 protein: CASSEWRGQGSQETQYF; CDR3 DNA: TGTGCCAGCAGTGAATGGAGGGGACAGGGGAGTCAAGAGACCCAGTACTTC
clone size: NA; V gene: TRBV6-1; D gene: NA; J gene: TRBJ2-7; CDR3 protein: CASRGTGRNEQYF; CDR3 DNA: TGTGCCAGCAGGGGCACAGGGCGGAACGAGCAGTACTTC
clone size: NA; V gene: TRBV6-4; D gene: NA; J gene: TRBJ2-7; CDR3 protein: CASSDINRLVPGSYEQYF; CDR3 DNA: TGTGCCAGCAGTGATATCAACAGACTAGTTCCTGGGTCCTACGAGCAGTACTTC
clone size: NA; V gene: TRBV2; D gene: NA; J gene: TRBJ1-1; CDR3 protein: CASNEGSVITEAFF; CDR3 DNA: TGTGCCAGCAATGAAGGGAGCGTTATCACTGAAGCTTTCTTT
clone size: once; V gene: TRBV7-2; D gene: NA; J gene: TRBJ2-1; CDR3 protein: CASSTRGTGYNEQFF; CDR3 DNA: TGTGCCAGCAGCACCAGGGGTACCGGGTACAATGAGCAGTTCTTC
clone size: NA; V gene: TRBV25-1; D gene: TRBD1; J gene: TRBJ1-1; CDR3 protein: CASSGGQGATEAFF; CDR3 DNA: TGTGCCAGCAGCGGGGGACAGGGAGCCACTGAAGCTTTCTTT
clone size: NA; V gene: TRBV9; D gene: NA; J gene: TRBJ2-3; CDR3 protein: CASGTVKSTDTQYF; CDR3 DNA: TGTGCCAGCGGGACTGTTAAGAGCACAGATACGCAGTATTTT
clone size: NA; V gene: TRBV7-9; D gene: TRBD1; J gene: TRBJ1-2; CDR3 protein: CASSTPGGSANGYTF; CDR3 DNA: TGTGCCAGCAGCACTCCAGGGGGCTCAGCGAATGGCTACACCTTC
clone size: NA; V gene: TRBV6-5; D gene: NA; J gene: TRBJ1-2; CDR3 protein: CASSSGVRGYTF; CDR3 DNA: TGTGCCAGCAGTTCCGGGGTGAGGGGCTACACCTTC
clone size: few; V gene: TRBV19; D gene: TRBD2; J gene: TRBJ2-1; CDR3 protein: CASSILAGGRLYNEQFF; CDR3 DNA: TGTGCCAGTAGTATCCTAGCGGGGGGGCGTCTCTACAATGAGCAGTTCTTC
clone size: NA; V gene: TRBV7-2; D gene: NA; J gene: TRBJ2-5; CDR3 protein: CASSLLSGLKETQYF; CDR3 DNA: TGTGCCAGCAGCTTATTGTCAGGACTAAAAGAGACCCAGTACTTC
clone size: NA; V gene: TRBV5-5; D gene: TRBD1; J gene: TRBJ1-5; CDR3 protein: CASSLVGGQSNQPQHF; CDR3 DNA: TGTGCCAGCAGCTTGGTGGGGGGACAGTCAAATCAGCCCCAGCATTTT
clone size: once; V gene: TRBV2; D gene: TRBD1; J gene: TRBJ1-2; CDR3 protein: CASSETGTGGAYGYTF; CDR3 DNA: TGTGCCAGCAGTGAGACCGGGACAGGGGGCGCATATGGCTACACCTTC
clone size: few; V gene: TRBV23-1; D gene: TRBD1; J gene: TRBJ1-4; CDR3 protein: CASSQPGQGGEKLFF; CDR3 DNA: TGCGCCAGCAGTCAACCGGGACAGGGTGGCGAAAAACTGTTTTTT
clone size: NA; V gene: TRBV6-1; D gene: NA; J gene: TRBJ1-4; CDR3 protein: CASGGRGGEKLFF; CDR3 DNA: TGTGCCAGTGGCGGCAGGGGTGGTGAAAAACTGTTTTTT
clone size: NA; V gene: TRBV12-5; D gene: TRBD2; J gene: TRBJ2-1; CDR3 protein: CASGLGLAPHNEQFF; CDR3 DNA: TGTGCTAGTGGTTTGGGACTAGCGCCTCACAATGAGCAGTTCTTC
clone size: NA; V gene: TRBV9; D gene: NA; J gene: TRBJ2-3; CDR3 protein: CASSLGEDTQYF; CDR3 DNA: TGTGCCAGCAGCTTAGGTGAGGATACGCAGTATTTT
clone size: NA; V gene: TRBV7-9; D gene: TRBD2; J gene: TRBJ2-1; CDR3 protein: CSSSLPIRGGGRDEQFF; CDR3 DNA: TGTTCCAGCAGCCTCCCTATTAGGGGCGGGGGGCGTGATGAGCAGTTCTTC
clone size: once; V gene: TRBV5-1; D gene: TRBD2; J gene: TRBJ2-1; CDR3 protein: CASSLEGTSYNEQFF; CDR3 DNA: TGCGCCAGCAGCTTGGAGGGGACTAGTTACAATGAGCAGTTCTTC
clone size: few; V gene: TRBV10-3; D gene: TRBD1; J gene: TRBJ2-3; CDR3 protein: CAITTGTGGTDTQYF; CDR3 DNA: TGTGCCATTACAACCGGGACAGGGGGCACAGATACGCAGTATTTT
clone size: few; V gene: TRBV6-6; D gene: NA; J gene: TRBJ1-1; CDR3 protein: CASSYPAGRNTEAFF; CDR3 DNA: TGTGCCAGCAGTTACCCTGCGGGGAGAAACACTGAAGCTTTCTTT
clone size: once; V gene: TRBV6-5; D gene: TRBD1; J gene: TRBJ1-2; CDR3 protein: CASSYRTGGKGYTF; CDR3 DNA: TGTGCCAGCAGTTACCGGACAGGGGGCAAGGGCTACACCTTC
clone size: NA; V gene: TRBV10-1; D gene: TRBD1; J gene: TRBJ1-1; CDR3 protein: CASSEDGTGNTEAFF; CDR3 DNA: TGCGCCAGCAGTGAAGATGGGACAGGGAACACTGAAGCTTTCTTT
clone size: NA; V gene: TRBV29-1; D gene: TRBD1; J gene: TRBJ1-1; CDR3 protein: CSVEVTTGGEAFF; CDR3 DNA: TGCAGCGTTGAAGTTACAACAGGGGGCGAAGCTTTCTTT